Included here is one T cell receptor beta chain sequence, with context. Its antigen is unknown. 5' RACE that incorporated UMI labels was used to prepare the TRB cDNA libraries. TCRdb reprocessed the 5' RACE reads, with one entry per CDR3 protein and no DNA. The repertoire table contains about 90,000 distinct CDR3 sequences. The data were taken from a study of CXCR3-negative and CXCR3-positive naive CD8 T cells. Study results and caveats: Similar levels of surface CD5 were seen between naive subsets; TCR strength was inferred from TRB CDR3 properties. Whereas both naive subsets had comparably high diversity, memory CD8+ cells had much lower diversity.

The CDR3 runs to 14 residues. Germline V gives CDR1 MGHRA, CDR2 YSYEKL. The sequence was collected from a human donor in good health. Some clones in this sample may be carry-over from other donors' samples. V gene TRBV4-1 combines with J gene TRBJ2-3; TCRdb lists TRBD1, though no DNA is available to test this call. Sequencing used naive CXCR3- CD8+ T cells from blood. Described subset: CD45RO-CCR7+CD27+CD95- naive CD8+ T cells lacking CXCR3 (TNR3-). CDR3 sequence: CASTAGGETDTQYF.